Shown below are 27 T cell receptor beta chains from a single sample sequenced in a study of T cell responses to AZD1222 COVID-19 vaccine. Only in-frame clones appear in the TCRdb table, and some are missing; sequencing was by immunoSEQ multiplex PCR. The sample lists 150,000 to 200,000 clones; about 94% were seen once. The sequencing here drew on peripheral blood, taken on day 0 of AZD1222 vaccination. The source of these receptors is an adult in good health.

To note about this clone: At one boundary the junction diverges from the germline segment, which might be a read error. V and J are TRBV24-1 and TRBJ1-1; D unresolved. Germline CDR1 reads KGHDR; CDR2 reads SFDVKD. The CDR3 loop spans 9 amino acids. The CDR3 region is CATRWPAKF. DNA of the CDR3: TGTGCCACCAGATGGCCGGCCAAATTT.

This chain connects TRBV28 to TRBJ2-1; 8 bases agree with TRBD2. Germline V lookup: CDR1 MDHEN, CDR2 SYDVKM. This CDR3 spans 15 amino acids. The V gene end was trimmed by 7 bases and the J gene end by 0 bases; junction bases not matched to a gene: 5. The CDR3 DNA reads TGTGCCAGCAAGATCAGCGGGAGCTCCTACAATGAGCAGTTCTTC. Its protein is CASKISGSSYNEQFF.

The V gene is TRBV12-3 or TRBV12-4, the J gene TRBJ1-5, with TRBD1 identical over 7 bases. The trim removed 5 bases at V and 4 bases at J, leaving 2 bases unmatched. CDR3 length equals 13 residues. CDR3 amino acids: CASSPDRNQPQHF. CDR3 nucleotides: TGTGCCAGCAGTCCGGACAGGAATCAGCCCCAGCATTTT.

This clone was counted a single time. The rearrangement uses TRBV7-2 and TRBJ1-6; D may be TRBD1 (5 bases). Looked up from germline, CDR1 is SGHTA and CDR2 is FQGNSA. V lost 3 bases to trimming and J lost 11 bases, with 11 bases between them. There are 13 residues in the CDR3. The CDR3 spells CASSLSWGTPLHF. Here the CDR3 DNA reads TGTGCCAGCAGCTTGTCTTGGGGGACACCCCTCCACTTT.

The CDR3 coding sequence is TGCAGCGTTGCGGGAAACAGGGTCTCCTACGAGCAGTACTTC. Protein product: CSVAGNRVSYEQYF. The gene calls are TRBV29-1 and TRBJ2-7; the D gene is possibly TRBD1 (6 bases). The CDR3 is 14 amino acids. V was cut by 4 bases and J by 0 bases, with 13 bases left in between. The germline V gene has CDR1 SQVTM and CDR2 ANQGSEA.

The V gene is TRBV5-1, the J gene TRBJ1-2; 7 bases are shared with TRBD1. V dropped 1 base and J dropped 0; count of bases not matched to a gene: 3. The germline CDR1 and CDR2 sequences are SGHRS and YFSETQ. The CDR3 has 15 residues. CDR3 nucleotide sequence: TGCGCCAGCAGCTTGTCCGGGACAGCTAACTATGGCTACACCTTC. This encodes CASSLSGTANYGYTF.

The J gene is TRBJ1-3, the V gene TRBV29-1, with TRBD1 matching over 9 bases. Germline V gene lookup returns CDR1 SQVTM and CDR2 ANQGSEA. V trimming: 4 bases; J trimming: 2 bases; junction bases outside the gene matches: 3. CDR3 length: 14 residues. The CDR3 region has the DNA TGCAGCGTTGCGGGACAGGGACCTGGAAACACCATATATTTT. Protein sequence: CSVAGQGPGNTIYF.

The chain employs TRBV6-4 and TRBJ1-2; D is unresolved. This CDR3 spans 13 amino acids. CDR1 and CDR2 from the germline V gene are MRHNA and SNTAGT. Trimming cost V 0 bases and J 8 bases, with 10 bases left between them. The CDR3 sequence: CASSDSPHGGYTF. DNA of the CDR3: TGTGCCAGCAGTGACTCGCCGCATGGGGGCTACACCTTC.

Here the CDR3 reads CASSLKGTVSNQPQHF. CDR3 DNA sequence: TGTGCCAGCAGCTTAAAAGGGACAGTTAGCAATCAGCCCCAGCATTTT. The rearrangement uses TRBV7-8 and TRBJ1-5; TRBD1 agrees at 7 bases. CDR1 and CDR2 from the germline V gene are SGHVS and FQNEAQ. This CDR3 spans 16 amino acids. V shed 2 bases and J 0 bases; nucleotides not matched to a gene: 4.

The gene calls are TRBV15 and TRBJ2-5; a weak D match, TRBD2 (6 bases). CDR1 and CDR2 from the germline V gene are LNHNV and YYDKDF (reference sequence). The CDR3 sequence is 16 residues long. Trimming shortened V by 0 bases and J by 5 bases, and 16 bases separated the two germline ends. The CDR3 here is CATSRDLTSPRETQYF. The CDR3 nucleotides are TGTGCCACCAGCAGAGATCTAACTAGCCCCCGGGAGACCCAGTACTTC.

The rearrangement links TRBV25-1 to TRBJ2-1, with D maybe TRBD1 (6 bases). The CDR3 has 14 amino acids. CDR1 MGHDK and CDR2 SYGVNS come from the germline V gene. V shed 6 bases and J shed 9 bases, with 18 bases lying between them. The CDR3 nucleotides read TGTGCCAGCAGAACAGGGACACCTAGGAGTGAGCAGTTCTTC. Amino acids: CASRTGTPRSEQFF. The entire variable domain, with the rest obtained from reference TRBV25-1 and TRBJ2-1, is as follows: EADIYQTPRYLVIGTGKKITLECSQTMGHDKMYWYQQDPGMELHLIHYSYGVNSTEKGDLSSESTVSRIRTEHFPLTLESARPSHTSQYLCASRTGTPRSEQFFGPGTRLTVL.

The chain is built from TRBV24-1 and TRBJ1-4; D uncertain. CDR3 length equals 13 residues. Germline assignment: CDR1 KGHDR and CDR2 SFDVKD. Trimming shortened V by 3 bases and J by 3 bases, and 4 bases separated the two germline ends. The CDR3 DNA sequence: TGTGCCACCAGTGATACAGCTAATGAAAAACTGTTTTTT. Protein sequence: CATSDTANEKLFF.

This chain uses TRBV27 with TRBJ1-1; no definite D call. Germline CDR1 and CDR2: MNHEY and SMNVEV (reference sequence). The CDR3 spans 15 residues. The V gene lost 0 bases and the J gene lost 0 bases, with 8 bases spanning the gap. The CDR3 here is CASSLSVQVNTEAFF. DNA of the CDR3: TGTGCCAGCAGTTTATCCGTTCAGGTGAACACTGAAGCTTTCTTT.

The chain couples TRBV18 to TRBJ2-7, with D possibly matching TRBD1 (6 bases). The length of the CDR3 is 16 residues. Per germline, CDR1 KGHSH and CDR2 LQKENI. V gave up 4 bases and J gave up 2 bases, with 18 bases separating them. The chain's CDR3 is CASSRRQVLPPYEQYF. In nucleotides, the CDR3 is TGTGCCAGCTCACGAAGACAGGTTTTGCCCCCCTACGAGCAGTACTTC.

The V gene is TRBV5-6, the J gene TRBJ2-7, with D possibly being TRBD1 (5 bases). The germline V gene has CDR1 SGHDT and CDR2 YYEEEE. The CDR3 spans 15 residues. The V end was cut by 0 bases, the J end by 2 bases, with 12 bases between. CDR3 region: CASSLATGGTYEQYF. DNA for the CDR3: TGTGCCAGCAGCTTGGCCACAGGTGGAACCTACGAGCAGTACTTC.

In its sample, this clone was seen once. This chain uses TRBV18 with TRBJ2-7, with 7 bases that match TRBD1. Per the germline V gene, CDR1 is KGHSH and CDR2 is LQKENI. The V gene end was trimmed by 6 bases and the J gene end by 5 bases; junction bases not matched to a gene: 7. This CDR3 has 13 residues. The DNA for the CDR3 is TGTGCCAGCTCCACCGGGACAGTTCACGAGCAGTACTTC. Its translation is CASSTGTVHEQYF.

The chain employs TRBV6-5 and TRBJ1-4; TRBD1 is a possible D gene (5 bases). The germline gives CDR1 MNHEY, CDR2 SVGAGI. The CDR3 has 14 residues. V lost 5 bases and J lost 8, with 15 bases in between. CDR3 bases: TGTGCCAGCAGTAACGGAGTAGGGGAAGAAAAACTGTTTTTT. Translated, it gives CASSNGVGEEKLFF.

V usage is TRBV4-1 and J usage is TRBJ1-5, with 7 nucleotides matching TRBD1. Germline CDR1 reads MGHRA; CDR2 reads YSYEKL. V shed 4 bases and J 1 base; nucleotides not matched to a gene: 1. This CDR3 spans 14 amino acids. CDR3 bases: TGCGCCAGCAGCCCGGGACAGAGCAATCAGCCCCAGCATTTT. Protein product: CASSPGQSNQPQHF.

The rearrangement uses TRBV7-9 and TRBJ2-5; D is uncertain. Deletions cut 5 bases from V and 5 bases from J, with 15 bases between. The germline gives CDR1 SEHNR, CDR2 FQNEAQ (reference sequence). The CDR3 has 14 residues. This CDR3 reads CASSHPGLEETQYF. The CDR3, as DNA: TGTGCCAGCAGCCACCCGGGCTTGGAGGAGACCCAGTACTTC.

The chain employs TRBV19 and TRBJ2-6, with unresolved D. The CDR3 totals 15 residues. Germline CDR1 is LNHDA and CDR2 is SQIVND (reference sequence). Trimming cost V 2 bases and J 1 base, with 6 bases left between them. The CDR3: CASSILGSGANVLTF. CDR3 sequence (DNA): TGTGCCAGTAGTATACTGGGTTCTGGGGCCAACGTCCTGACTTTC.

The V call is TRBV5-5, the J call TRBJ1-3; D is perhaps TRBD1 (5 bases). This CDR3 has 16 residues. Trimming removed 0 bases from V and 3 bases from J, with 13 bases in between. Germline CDR1 is SGHKS and CDR2 is YYEKEE (reference sequence). The CDR3 loop is CASSLVGRVNGNTIYF. As DNA, the CDR3 is TGTGCCAGCAGCTTGGTGGGCAGGGTGAATGGAAACACCATATATTTT.

This clone is a singleton in its sample. The chain couples TRBV5-1 to TRBJ1-1, with 9 bases aligning to TRBD1. The CDR3 covers 15 residues. The germline gives CDR1 SGHRS, CDR2 YFSETQ. The junction had 5 bases not matched to a gene; V was cut back by 4 bases and J by 1 base. The DNA of the CDR3 is TGCGCCAGCAGCCCAATGACAGGGGGGAACACTGAAGCTTTCTTT. This codes for CASSPMTGGNTEAFF.

J is TRBJ1-5 and V is TRBV5-6; TRBD1 might be the D (6 bases). This CDR3 contains 16 residues. Trimming removed 2 bases at V and 2 bases at J, with 14 bases between. The germline gives CDR1 SGHDT, CDR2 YYEEEE. Written as DNA, the CDR3 is TGTGCCAGCAGCTTAGGTGGGGGCTGGGGCAATCAGCCCCAGCATTTT. It is translated as CASSLGGGWGNQPQHF.

The chain uses TRBV4-3 and TRBJ1-2; D call uncertain. CDR3 length: 14 residues. V gave up 0 bases and J gave up 8 bases, with 13 bases separating them. CDR1 LGHNA and CDR2 YSLEER come from the germline V gene. Here the CDR3 reads CASSQDDAAGGYTF. Here the CDR3 DNA reads TGCGCCAGCAGCCAAGACGATGCAGCGGGAGGCTACACCTTC.

This chain links TRBV28 with TRBJ2-7; D unclear. Germline V lookup: CDR1 MDHEN, CDR2 SYDVKM. CDR3 length: 12 amino acids. V shed 6 bases and J shed 4 bases, with 10 bases lying between them. The CDR3 nucleotides read TGTGCCAGCAGAGCTCCGCAATACGAGCAGTACTTC. It codes for CASRAPQYEQYF. Complete variable domain (other parts from reference TRBV28 and TRBJ2-7): DVKVTQSSRYLVKRTGEKVFLECVQDMDHENMFWYRQDPGLGLRLIYFSYDVKMKEKGDIPEGYSVSREKKERFSLILESASTNQTSMYLCASRAPQYEQYFGPGTRLTVT.

The CDR3 DNA is TGTGCCAGCCGCCACGGACTAGCGGCCTCGGGGGGAGAGCAGTTCTTC. Translating gives CASRHGLAASGGEQFF. J is TRBJ2-1 and V is TRBV7-8, with 10 bases fitting TRBD2. In germline, CDR1 is SGHVS, CDR2 FQNEAQ. Germline trimming cut 8 bases from V and 10 bases from J; bases unmatched to any gene: 17. The CDR3 totals 16 residues.

The chain carries TRBV5-1 and TRBJ2-7, with D possibly matching TRBD1 (6 bases). The CDR3 consists of 15 residues. Germline V gene lookup returns CDR1 SGHRS and CDR2 YFSETQ. Deletions cut 5 bases from V and 0 bases from J, with 15 bases between. The CDR3 DNA sequence: TGCGCCAGCAGACAAAATACAGGGTCCTCCTACGAGCAGTACTTC. Protein product: CASRQNTGSSYEQYF.